Listed below are T cell receptor beta chains from one sample, sequenced in a study of early T cells in non-severe SARS-CoV-2 infection. TCRdb independently ran MiXCR on the 5' RACE reads; one entry per CDR3 protein. The table shows about 22,000 distinct CDR3 sequences, with more than 4% occurring only once. The sample consisted of whole blood. Receptors originate from an adult who was a healthcare worker with PCR-confirmed SARS-CoV-2 infection or an uninfected control (not recorded which). Both conserved end residues are part of each CDR3. The D gene is left open where the match is weak.

>.|14|TRBJ2-7|TRBV5-1
CASSLGASNHEQYF
>TRBD2|16|TRBJ2-1|TRBV9
CASSVVGAGGMNEQFF
>TRBD1|16|TRBJ2-5|TRBV20-1
CSARATGGRGKETQYF
>.|12|TRBJ1-2|TRBV28
CASRGFTYGYTF
>.|12|TRBJ2-7|TRBV30
CAWSVGGYEQYF
>.|14|TRBJ1-1|TRBV5-6
CASSLAGRNTEAFF
>.|16|TRBJ2-1|TRBV2
CASSESADHPYNEQFF
>TRBD2|15|TRBJ2-3|TRBV6-6
CASSYVAGGWDTQYF
>.|16|TRBJ2-7|TRBV7-9
CASSTQQQGGHYEQYF
>TRBD1|15|TRBJ2-3|TRBV20-1
CSATRGQTSTDTQYF
>.|12|TRBJ2-7|TRBV15
CATSKGGYEQYF
>.|16|TRBJ1-1|TRBV7-9
CASSPQTRLLNTEAFF
>TRBD1|13|TRBJ2-4|TRBV7-6
CASSLGQGDIQYF
>.|12|TRBJ2-7|TRBV3-1
CASSQPGSEQYF
>.|13|TRBJ2-7|TRBV27
CASSLMASSEQYF
>.|13|TRBJ2-3|TRBV11-3
CASSFPGSDTQYF
>TRBD1|17|TRBJ2-3|TRBV7-3
CASSLRPGQMRTDTQYF
>TRBD1|15|TRBJ1-2|TRBV20-1
CSASPALRDRASDTF
>.|13|TRBJ1-6|TRBV5-5
CASSRFSDSPLHF
>.|15|TRBJ2-5|TRBV5-6
CASSHELRAQETQYF
>TRBD2|17|TRBJ2-5|TRBV5-4
CASSLGGLAGSQETQYF
>TRBD1|14|TRBJ2-7|TRBV6-5
CASTPRTGAYEQYF
>.|13|TRBJ1-2|TRBV7-8
CASSTNANYGYTF
>.|15|TRBJ1-5|TRBV6-2/TRBV6-3
CASSYRRQSNQPQHF
>.|13|TRBJ2-1|TRBV12-3/TRBV12-4
CASSLDRYNEQFF
>.|13|TRBJ1-5|TRBV12-3/TRBV12-4
CASSWEGYQPQHF
>.|13|TRBJ2-4|TRBV5-4
CASSLRGGDIQYF
>.|14|TRBJ1-3|TRBV12-3/TRBV12-4
CASSSRESGNTVYF